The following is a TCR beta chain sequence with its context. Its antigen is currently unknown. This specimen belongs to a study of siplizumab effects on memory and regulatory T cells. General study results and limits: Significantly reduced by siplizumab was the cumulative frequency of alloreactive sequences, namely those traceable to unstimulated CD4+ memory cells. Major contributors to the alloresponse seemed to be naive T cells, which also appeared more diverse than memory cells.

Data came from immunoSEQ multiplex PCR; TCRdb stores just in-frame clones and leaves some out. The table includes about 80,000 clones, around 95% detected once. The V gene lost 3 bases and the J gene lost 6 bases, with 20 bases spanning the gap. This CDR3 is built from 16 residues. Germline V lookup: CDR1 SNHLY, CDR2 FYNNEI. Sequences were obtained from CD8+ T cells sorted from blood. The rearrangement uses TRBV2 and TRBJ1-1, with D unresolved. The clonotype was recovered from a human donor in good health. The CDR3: CASSDDPSGGRAEAFF. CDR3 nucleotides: TGTGCCAGCAGTGATGATCCTAGCGGCGGGCGTGCTGAAGCTTTCTTT.